This TCR beta chain was profiled in a study of blood T cell repertoires in COVID-19. Study summary: PBMCs, B-cell-depleted T cells, or T cells were the source of the cDNA or gDNA that made up the material.

The protocol was immunoSEQ multiplex PCR, while the TCRdb copy is restricted to in-frame clones and leaves out a portion. Counted here are roughly 53,000 clones, roughly 88% occurring once; the ten biggest clones make up 12% to 15%. Germline V gives CDR1 SGHTA, CDR2 FQGNSA. V trimming: 5 bases; J trimming: 10 bases; junction bases outside the gene matches: 7. CDR3 size: 13 residues. The material sequenced was peripheral blood. The receptor's source is a human donor in a cohort sampled during active COVID-19. This rearrangement joins TRBV7-2 to TRBJ2-2; 7 positions match TRBD1. For the CDR3, the DNA is TGTGCCAGCAGCCTACAACAGGGGTCGGAGCTGTTTTTT. This translates into CASSLQQGSELFF.